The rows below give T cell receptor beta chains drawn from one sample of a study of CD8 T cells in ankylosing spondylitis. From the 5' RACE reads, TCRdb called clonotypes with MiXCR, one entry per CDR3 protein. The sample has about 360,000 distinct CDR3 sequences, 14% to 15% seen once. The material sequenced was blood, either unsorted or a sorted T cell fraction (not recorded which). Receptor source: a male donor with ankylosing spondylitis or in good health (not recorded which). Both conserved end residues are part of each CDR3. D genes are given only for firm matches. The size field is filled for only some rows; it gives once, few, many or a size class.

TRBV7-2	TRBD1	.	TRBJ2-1	CASSSDRGHNNEQFF	TGTGCCAGCAGCTCCGACAGGGGGCATAATAATGAGCAGTTCTTC
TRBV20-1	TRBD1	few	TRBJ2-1	CSAEGRGNEQFF	TGCAGTGCTGAAGGCAGGGGGAATGAGCAGTTCTTC
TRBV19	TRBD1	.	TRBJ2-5	CASSRRTGPQETQYF	TGTGCCAGTAGTCGACGGACAGGACCCCAAGAGACCCAGTACTTC
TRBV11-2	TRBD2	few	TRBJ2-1	CASSLTSGINNEQFF	TGTGCCAGCAGCCTTACTAGCGGGATAAACAATGAGCAGTTCTTC
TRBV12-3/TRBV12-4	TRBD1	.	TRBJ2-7	CASSLAGTGALTYEQYF	TGTGCCAGCAGTTTAGCTGGGACAGGGGCCTTAACCTACGAGCAGTACTTC
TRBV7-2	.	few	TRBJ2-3	CASSLAPVATDTQYF	TGTGCCAGCAGCTTAGCCCCGGTGGCGACAGATACGCAGTATTTT
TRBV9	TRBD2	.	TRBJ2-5	CASSAGLAEEETQYF	TGTGCCAGCAGCGCAGGACTAGCGGAGGAAGAGACCCAGTACTTC
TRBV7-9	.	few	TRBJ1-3	CASSLGGLSSGNTIYF	TGTGCCAGCAGCTTAGGAGGCCTCAGCTCTGGAAACACCATATATTTT
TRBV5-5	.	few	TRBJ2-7	CASSLDGGTYEQYF	TGTGCCAGCAGCTTGGATGGGGGAACCTACGAGCAGTACTTC
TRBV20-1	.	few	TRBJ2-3	CSASQAGDTQYF	TGCAGTGCTAGCCAGGCGGGTGATACGCAGTATTTT
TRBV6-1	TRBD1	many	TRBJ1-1	CAPVVGQGGIGTEAFF	TGTGCCCCAGTCGTGGGACAGGGGGGAATCGGCACTGAAGCTTTCTTT
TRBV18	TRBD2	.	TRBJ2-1	CASSPVVGLHEQFF	TGTGCCAGCTCACCCGTAGTGGGACTACATGAGCAGTTCTTC
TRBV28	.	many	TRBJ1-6	CASRLGATHTPLHF	TGTGCCAGCCGTTTAGGGGCCACACATACGCCCCTCCACTTT
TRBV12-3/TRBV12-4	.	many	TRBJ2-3	CASSLGWQLSTDTQYF	TGTGCCAGCAGTTTGGGGTGGCAGTTGAGCACAGATACGCAGTATTTT
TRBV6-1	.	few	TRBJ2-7	CASSQVKGPYEQYF	TGTGCCAGTTCCCAGGTAAAGGGCCCCTACGAGCAGTACTTC
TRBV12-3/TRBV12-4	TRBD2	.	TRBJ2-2	CASSRTGGSGGELFF	TGTGCCAGCTCGAGGACGGGGGGAAGCGGCGGGGAGCTGTTTTTT
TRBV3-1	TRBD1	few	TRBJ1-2	CASSRDRAGYTF	TGTGCCAGCAGCCGTGACAGGGCAGGCTACACCTTC
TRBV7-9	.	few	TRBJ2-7	CASSVDGASSYEQYF	TGTGCCAGCAGCGTGGACGGGGCCAGCTCCTACGAGCAGTACTTC
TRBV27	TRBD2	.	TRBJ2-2	CASSSLAVNTGELFF	TGTGCCAGCAGTTCCCTAGCGGTAAACACCGGGGAGCTGTTTTTT
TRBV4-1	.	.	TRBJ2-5	CASSQDHRETQYF	TGCGCCAGCAGCCAAGACCACAGGGAGACCCAGTACTTC
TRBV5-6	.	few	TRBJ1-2	CASSLRQVTIYGYTF	TGTGCCAGCAGCTTACGACAGGTCACGATCTATGGCTACACCTTC
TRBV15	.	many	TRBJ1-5	CATSRARGQPQHF	TGTGCCACCAGCAGAGCTCGGGGGCAGCCCCAGCATTTT
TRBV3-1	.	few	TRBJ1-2	CASSQGGTTGYTF	TGTGCCAGCAGCCAAGGGGGGACAACTGGCTACACCTTC
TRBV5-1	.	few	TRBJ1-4	CASSGGTITNEKLFF	TGCGCCAGCAGCGGAGGGACAATAACTAATGAAAAACTGTTTTTT
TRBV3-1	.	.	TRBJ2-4	CASSQEITGVQYF	TGTGCCAGCAGCCAAGAAATAACAGGCGTTCAGTACTTC
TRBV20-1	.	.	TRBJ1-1	CSARDRQNTEAFF	TGCAGTGCTAGAGATAGGCAGAACACTGAAGCTTTCTTT
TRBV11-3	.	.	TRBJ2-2	CASRGPRELFF	TGTGCCAGCAGGGGCCCACGGGAGCTGTTTTTT
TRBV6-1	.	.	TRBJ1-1	CASSEGTAWNTEAFF	TGTGCCAGCAGTGAAGGGACAGCCTGGAACACTGAAGCTTTCTTT
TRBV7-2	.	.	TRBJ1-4	CASSRGELEKLFF	TGTGCCAGCAGTAGAGGGGAACTTGAAAAACTGTTTTTT
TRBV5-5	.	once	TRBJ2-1	CASGRRGANEQFF	TGTGCCAGCGGGAGAAGGGGGGCCAATGAGCAGTTCTTC
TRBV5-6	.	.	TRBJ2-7	CASSLAPTDSYEQYF	TGTGCCAGCAGCTTGGCTCCGACGGATTCCTACGAGCAGTACTTC
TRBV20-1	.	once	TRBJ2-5	CSAMPKRETQYF	TGCAGTGCTATGCCGAAGAGAGAGACCCAGTACTTC
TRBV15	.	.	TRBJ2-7	CATSRTGVISYEQYF	TGTGCCACCAGCAGAACGGGGGTTATTTCCTACGAGCAGTACTTC
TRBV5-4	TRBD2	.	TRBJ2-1	CASSFPVRASGGAWNEQFF	TGTGCCAGCAGCTTCCCGGTTCGGGCTAGCGGGGGGGCATGGAATGAGCAGTTCTTC
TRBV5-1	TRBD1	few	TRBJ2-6	CASSLEKGALGANVLTF	TGCGCCAGCAGCTTGGAAAAGGGGGCATTAGGGGCCAACGTCCTGACTTTC